This T cell receptor (beta chain) was recorded in a study of response to subunit inactivated influenza vaccine. Study-wide results and caveats: Authors suggested each seasonal influenza vaccination recruits few new T cells.

TCRdb ran MiXCR on the RT-PCR reads and lists one entry per CDR3 protein. Of approximately 520,000 distinct CDR3 sequences in the sample, about 25% are singletons; the top ten hold 1.5% to 2%. On this clonotype itself: Its antigen remains unidentified.

Germline CDR1 SGDLS, CDR2 YYNGEE. The CDR3 is 14 amino acids. Germline trimming cut 2 bases from V and 7 bases from J; bases unmatched to any gene: 4. This receptor was identified in a man aged 45-60 years who received an inactivated influenza vaccine. The specimen was CD4+ T cells sorted from PBMCs, collected more than 4 days after vaccination. The chain combines TRBV9 with TRBJ1-4; 8 bases match TRBD1. The CDR3 reads CASSVGQGGEKLFF. DNA of the CDR3: TGTGCCAGCAGCGTTGGACAGGGTGGTGAAAAACTGTTTTTT.